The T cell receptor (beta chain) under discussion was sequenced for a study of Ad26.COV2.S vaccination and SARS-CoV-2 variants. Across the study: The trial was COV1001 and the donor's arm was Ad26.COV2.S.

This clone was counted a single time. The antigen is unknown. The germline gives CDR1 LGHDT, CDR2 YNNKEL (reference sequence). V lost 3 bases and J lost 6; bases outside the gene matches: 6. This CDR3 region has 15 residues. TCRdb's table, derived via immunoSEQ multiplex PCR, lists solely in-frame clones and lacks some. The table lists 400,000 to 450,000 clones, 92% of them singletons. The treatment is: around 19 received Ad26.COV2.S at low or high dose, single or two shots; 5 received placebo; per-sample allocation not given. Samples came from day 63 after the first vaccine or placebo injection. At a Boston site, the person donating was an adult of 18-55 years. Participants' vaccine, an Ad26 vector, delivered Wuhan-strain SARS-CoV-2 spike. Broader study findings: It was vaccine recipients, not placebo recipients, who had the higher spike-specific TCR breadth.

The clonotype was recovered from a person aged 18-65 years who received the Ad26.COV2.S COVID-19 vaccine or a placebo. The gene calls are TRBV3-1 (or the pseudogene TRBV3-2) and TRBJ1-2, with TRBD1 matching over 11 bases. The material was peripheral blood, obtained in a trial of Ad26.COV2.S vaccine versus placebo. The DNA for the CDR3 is TGTGCCAGCAGCCAGGGTGGGGGACAGGGGGATGGCTACACCTTC. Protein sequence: CASSQGGGQGDGYTF.